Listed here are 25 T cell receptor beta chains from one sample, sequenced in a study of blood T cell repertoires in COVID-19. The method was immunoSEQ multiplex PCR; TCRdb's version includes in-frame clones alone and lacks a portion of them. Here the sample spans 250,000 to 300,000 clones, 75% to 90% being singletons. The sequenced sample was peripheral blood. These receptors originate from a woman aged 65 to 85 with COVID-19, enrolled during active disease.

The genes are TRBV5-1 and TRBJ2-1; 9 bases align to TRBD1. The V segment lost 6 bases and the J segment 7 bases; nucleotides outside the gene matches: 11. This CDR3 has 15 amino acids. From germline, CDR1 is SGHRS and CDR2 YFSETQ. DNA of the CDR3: TGCGCCAGCACGCGACTTCCACAGGGGGCGAATGAGCAGTTCTTC. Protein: CASTRLPQGANEQFF.

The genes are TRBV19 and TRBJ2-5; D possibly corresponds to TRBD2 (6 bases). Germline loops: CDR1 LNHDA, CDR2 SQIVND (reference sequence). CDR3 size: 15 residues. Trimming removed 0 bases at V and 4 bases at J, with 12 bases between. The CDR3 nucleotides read TGTGCCAGTAGTATAGATAGCGGAGGCGGAGAGACCCAGTACTTC. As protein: CASSIDSGGGETQYF.

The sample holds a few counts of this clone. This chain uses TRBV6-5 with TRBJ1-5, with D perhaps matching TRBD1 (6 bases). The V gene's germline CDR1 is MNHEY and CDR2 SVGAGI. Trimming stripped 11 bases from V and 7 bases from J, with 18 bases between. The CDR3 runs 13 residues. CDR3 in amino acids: CAAGGQGRQPQHF. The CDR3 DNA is TGTGCCGCCGGGGGGCAGGGGCGACAGCCCCAGCATTTT.

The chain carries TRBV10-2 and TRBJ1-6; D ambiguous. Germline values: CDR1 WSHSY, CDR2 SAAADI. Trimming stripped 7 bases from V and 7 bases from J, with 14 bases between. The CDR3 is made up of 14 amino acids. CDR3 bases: TGCGCCAGCAATGGTCGGGGTTTGAATTCACCCCTCCACTTT. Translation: CASNGRGLNSPLHF.

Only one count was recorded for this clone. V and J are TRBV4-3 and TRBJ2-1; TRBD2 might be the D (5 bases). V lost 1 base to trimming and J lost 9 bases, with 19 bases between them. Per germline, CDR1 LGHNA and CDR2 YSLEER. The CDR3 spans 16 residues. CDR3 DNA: TGCGCCAGCAGCCAAGTCGTCTACCCGGAGGATAGTGAGCAGTTCTTC. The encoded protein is CASSQVVYPEDSEQFF.

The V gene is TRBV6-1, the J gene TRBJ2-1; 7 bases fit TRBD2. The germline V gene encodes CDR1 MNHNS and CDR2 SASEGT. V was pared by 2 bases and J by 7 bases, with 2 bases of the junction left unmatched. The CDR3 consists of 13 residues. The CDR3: CASSEYGRNEQFF. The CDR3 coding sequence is TGTGCCAGCAGTGAATACGGGAGGAATGAGCAGTTCTTC.

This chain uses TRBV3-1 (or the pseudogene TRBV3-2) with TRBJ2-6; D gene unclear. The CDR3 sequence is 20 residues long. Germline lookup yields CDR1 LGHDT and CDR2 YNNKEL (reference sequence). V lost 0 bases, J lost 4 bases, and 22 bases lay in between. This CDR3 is CASSQDYAYSIISGANVLTF. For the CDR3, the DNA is TGTGCCAGCAGCCAAGATTACGCCTACAGTATCATCTCCGGGGCCAACGTCCTGACTTTC.

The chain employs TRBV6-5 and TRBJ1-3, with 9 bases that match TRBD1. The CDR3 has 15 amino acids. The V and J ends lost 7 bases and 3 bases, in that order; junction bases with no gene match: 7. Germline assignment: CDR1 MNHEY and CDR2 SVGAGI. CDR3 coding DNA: TGTGCCAGCACCGAACAGGGGGCGGTTGGAAACACCATATATTTT. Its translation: CASTEQGAVGNTIYF.

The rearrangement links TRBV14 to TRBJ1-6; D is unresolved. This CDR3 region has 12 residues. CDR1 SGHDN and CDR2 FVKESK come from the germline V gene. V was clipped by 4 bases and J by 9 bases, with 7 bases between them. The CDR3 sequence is CASSRTSSPLHF. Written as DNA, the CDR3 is TGTGCCAGCAGCCGGACTTCTTCACCCCTCCACTTT.

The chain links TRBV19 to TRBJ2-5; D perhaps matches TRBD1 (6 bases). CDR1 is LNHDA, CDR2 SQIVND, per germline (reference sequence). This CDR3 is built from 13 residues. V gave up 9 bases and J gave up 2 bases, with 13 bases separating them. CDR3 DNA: TGTGCCAGCTCCAGGGGTTTACAAGAGACCCAGTACTTC. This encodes CASSRGLQETQYF.

CDR3 sequence (DNA): TGCGCCAGCAGCCCCCTAGGGTTAGCGGGAGGAGAGCAGTACTTC. It translates to CASSPLGLAGGEQYF. V and J are TRBV4-1 and TRBJ2-7; 10 nucleotides agree with TRBD2. V was pared by 4 bases and J by 7 bases, with 10 bases of the junction left unmatched. The germline gives CDR1 MGHRA, CDR2 YSYEKL. The CDR3 totals 15 residues.

The CDR3 DNA sequence: TGTGCCAGTAGTTCATCGACAGGGAACTATGGCTACACCTTC. It translates to CASSSSTGNYGYTF. The chain has TRBV19 and TRBJ1-2, with 7 bases that match TRBD1. Germline CDR1 LNHDA, CDR2 SQIVND (reference sequence). The CDR3 covers 14 residues. J was trimmed by 2 bases and V by 5 bases; bases with no gene match: 5. Full variable domain (remainder filled in from reference TRBV19 and TRBJ1-2): DGGITQSPKYLFRKEGQNVTLSCEQNLNHDAMYWYRQDPGQGLRLIYYSQIVNDFQKGDIAEGYSVSREKKESFPLTVTSAQKNPTAFYLCASSSSTGNYGYTFGSGTRLTVV.

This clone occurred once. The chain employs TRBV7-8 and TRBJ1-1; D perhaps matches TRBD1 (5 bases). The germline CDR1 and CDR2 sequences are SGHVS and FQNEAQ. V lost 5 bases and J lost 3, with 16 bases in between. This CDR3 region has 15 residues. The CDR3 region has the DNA TGTGCCAGCAGCCCGCAGCAGGGTGGGTACACTGAAGCTTTCTTT. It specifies CASSPQQGGYTEAFF.

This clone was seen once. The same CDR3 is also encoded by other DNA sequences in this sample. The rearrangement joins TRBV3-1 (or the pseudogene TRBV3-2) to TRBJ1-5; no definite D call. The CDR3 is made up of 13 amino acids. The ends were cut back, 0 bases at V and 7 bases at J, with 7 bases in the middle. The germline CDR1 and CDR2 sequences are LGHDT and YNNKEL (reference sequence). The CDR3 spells CASSQDPRQPQHF. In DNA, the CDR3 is TGTGCCAGCAGCCAAGATCCTAGGCAGCCCCAGCATTTT.

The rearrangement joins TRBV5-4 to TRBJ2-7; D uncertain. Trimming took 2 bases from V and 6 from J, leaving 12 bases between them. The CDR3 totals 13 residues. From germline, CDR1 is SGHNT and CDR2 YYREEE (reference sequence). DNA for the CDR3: TGTGCCAGCAGCTTCGGTATAGCCCTCGAGCAGTACTTC. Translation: CASSFGIALEQYF.

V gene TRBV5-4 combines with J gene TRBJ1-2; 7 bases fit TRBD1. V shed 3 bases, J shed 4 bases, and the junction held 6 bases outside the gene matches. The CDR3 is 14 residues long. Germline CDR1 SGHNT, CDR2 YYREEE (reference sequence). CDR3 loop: CASSSDGTAYGYTF. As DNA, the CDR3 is TGTGCCAGCAGCTCGGACGGGACAGCCTATGGCTACACCTTC.

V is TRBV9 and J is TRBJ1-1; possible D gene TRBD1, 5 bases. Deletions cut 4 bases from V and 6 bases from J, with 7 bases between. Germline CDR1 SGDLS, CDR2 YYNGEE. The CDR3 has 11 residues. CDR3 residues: CASSPRAEAFF. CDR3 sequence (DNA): TGTGCCAGCAGCCCCAGGGCTGAAGCTTTCTTT.

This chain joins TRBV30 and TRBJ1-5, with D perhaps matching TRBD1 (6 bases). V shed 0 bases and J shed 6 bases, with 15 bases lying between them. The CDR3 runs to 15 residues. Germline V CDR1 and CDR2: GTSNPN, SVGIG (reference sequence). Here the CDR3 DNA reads TGTGCCTGGAGTGTACCGGGGGGCGGTGGTCAGCCCCAGCATTTT. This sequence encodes CAWSVPGGGGQPQHF.

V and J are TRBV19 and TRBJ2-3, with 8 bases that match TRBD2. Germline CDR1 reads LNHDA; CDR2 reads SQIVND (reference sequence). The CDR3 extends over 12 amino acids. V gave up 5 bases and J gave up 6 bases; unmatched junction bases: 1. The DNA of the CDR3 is TGTGCCAGTAGTCCGGGAGGGGATACGCAGTATTTT. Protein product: CASSPGGDTQYF.

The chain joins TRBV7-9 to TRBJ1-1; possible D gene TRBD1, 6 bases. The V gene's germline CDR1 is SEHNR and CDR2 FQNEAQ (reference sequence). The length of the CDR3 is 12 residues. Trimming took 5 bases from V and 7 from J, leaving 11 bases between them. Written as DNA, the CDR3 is TGTGCCAGCAGCGCCCGGACAGTTGAAGCTTTCTTT. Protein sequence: CASSARTVEAFF.

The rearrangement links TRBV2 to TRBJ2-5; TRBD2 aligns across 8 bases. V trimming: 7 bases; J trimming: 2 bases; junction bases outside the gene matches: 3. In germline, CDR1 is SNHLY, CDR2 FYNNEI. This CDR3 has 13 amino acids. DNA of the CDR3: TGTGCCAGCACGGCTAGCGGGCAAGAGACCCAGTACTTC. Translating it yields CASTASGQETQYF.

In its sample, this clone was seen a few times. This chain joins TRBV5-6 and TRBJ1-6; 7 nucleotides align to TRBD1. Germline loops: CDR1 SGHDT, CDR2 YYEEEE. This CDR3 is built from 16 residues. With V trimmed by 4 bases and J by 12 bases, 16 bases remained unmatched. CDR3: CASSPRTGIIFGPLHF. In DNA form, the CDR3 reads TGTGCCAGCAGCCCCCGGACAGGAATTATATTCGGACCCCTCCACTTT.

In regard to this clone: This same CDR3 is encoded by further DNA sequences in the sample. The CDR3 spells CASSVAYSGNTIYF. The CDR3 DNA is TGTGCCAGCAGCGTAGCTTACTCTGGAAACACCATATATTTT. The V and J genes are TRBV9 and TRBJ1-3, with no clear D. The germline V gene has CDR1 SGDLS and CDR2 YYNGEE. The length of the CDR3 is 14 residues. The V and J ends lost 0 bases and 0 bases respectively, with 4 bases between them.

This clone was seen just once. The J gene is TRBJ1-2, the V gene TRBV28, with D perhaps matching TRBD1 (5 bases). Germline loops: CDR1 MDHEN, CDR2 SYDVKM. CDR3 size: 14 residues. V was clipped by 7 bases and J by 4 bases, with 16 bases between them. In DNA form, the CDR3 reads TGTGCCAGCACCCGGACAACCAGGGTCTATGGCTACACCTTC. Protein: CASTRTTRVYGYTF.

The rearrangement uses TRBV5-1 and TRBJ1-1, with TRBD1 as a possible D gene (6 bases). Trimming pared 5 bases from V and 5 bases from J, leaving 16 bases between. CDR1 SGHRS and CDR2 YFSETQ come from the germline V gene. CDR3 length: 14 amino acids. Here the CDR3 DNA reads TGCGCCAGCAGGGAGGTTCAGGGGATAACTGAAGCTTTCTTT. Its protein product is CASREVQGITEAFF. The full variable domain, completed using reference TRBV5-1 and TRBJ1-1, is KAGVTQTPRYLIKTRGQQVTLSCSPISGHRSVSWYQQTPGQGLQFLFEYFSETQRNKGNFPGRFSGRQFSNSRSEMNVSTLELGDSALYLCASREVQGITEAFFGQGTRLTVV.